Described below is a single T cell receptor beta chain sequence and its context. The sample belongs to a study of technical replicates of blood from several donors. The method was immunoSEQ multiplex PCR; TCRdb's version includes in-frame clones alone and lacks a portion of them. The sample lists about 75,000 clones; around 97% were seen once. The CDR3 length is 16 residues. V shed 8 bases and J shed 0 bases, with 20 bases lying between them. CDR1 is MNHEY, CDR2 SMNVEV, per germline (reference sequence). The chain is built from TRBV27 and TRBJ2-7, with D tentatively TRBD2 (5 bases). Sequenced: T cells isolated from PBMCs. The receptor was isolated from a human donor in good health. The CDR3 loop is CASSIFGVPLSYEQYF. The CDR3 DNA follows: TGTGCCAGCTCCATCTTCGGGGTCCCTCTCTCCTACGAGCAGTACTTC.